The text below deals with one TCR beta chain. The sample belongs to a study of T cell changes during pregnancy in multiple sclerosis. The CDR3 totals 16 residues. CDR1 is MGHRA, CDR2 YSYEKL, per germline. V shed 2 bases and J 8 bases; nucleotides not matched to a gene: 15. The repertoire was sequenced with immunoSEQ multiplex PCR; TCRdb's copy has only in-frame clones and lacks some. The sample contains roughly 27,000 clones, approximately 87% of which appear only once. The origin of this receptor is a female donor with multiple sclerosis, enrolled in a pregnancy study. The sequencing here drew on CD8+ T cells from peripheral blood mononuclear cells, taken after pregnancy. The chain is built from TRBV4-1 and TRBJ2-7; TRBD1 aligns across 7 bases. The CDR3 sequence: CASSQRLGTAGFQQYF. In DNA, the CDR3 is TGCGCCAGCAGCCAACGCCTCGGGACAGCTGGGTTCCAGCAGTACTTC.